This T cell receptor beta chain was profiled in a study of cytomegalovirus exposure and HLA in healthy donors. Looking at the study overall: Within an early data release were about 85 million unique TCRs drawn from HLA-typed donors.

Germline CDR1 and CDR2: SGHRS and YFSETQ. This CDR3 comprises 13 residues. V was clipped by 0 bases and J by 2 bases, with 6 bases between them. This clone has a single count. This PCR relied on a set of 60 Vbeta primers and 13 Jbeta primers. TCRdb keeps only in-frame clones here, not all; method: immunoSEQ multiplex PCR. The sample holds some 190,000 clones; 60% to 85% are singletons and the top ten take 1.5% to 2%. The receptor was derived from a woman in her late teens or twenties in good health and CMV-seronegative. This chain uses TRBV5-1 with TRBJ2-7; D perhaps matches TRBD1 (5 bases). Sequenced material: PBMCs. The CDR3 loop is CASSLDRPYEQYF. The CDR3 bases are TGCGCCAGCAGCTTGGACAGGCCCTACGAGCAGTACTTC.